The next 13 T cell receptor beta chains were all read from a single sample in a study of blood T cell repertoires in COVID-19. The data were produced by immunoSEQ multiplex PCR, yet TCRdb's version contains in-frame clones alone and is incomplete. In the table there are approximately 140,000 clones, around 87% of which are singletons. The sequencing sample was made of peripheral blood. The source is a young man with COVID-19, enrolled during active disease.

The chain has TRBV5-1 and TRBJ2-5, with a weak D call TRBD2 (6 bases). Germline V CDR1 and CDR2: SGHRS, YFSETQ. V lost 0 bases, J lost 5 bases, and 17 bases lay in between. The CDR3 has 16 residues. The CDR3, as DNA: TGCGCCAGCAGCTTGGCGGTCGGGAGTCTATGGGAGACCCAGTACTTC. Translation: CASSLAVGSLWETQYF.

As for this clone: Other nucleotide sequences in the sample specify the same CDR3. The chain combines TRBV5-1 with TRBJ2-7; 9 bases are shared with TRBD1. After removal of 4 bases from V and 2 bases from J, the junction contained 4 bases not matched to a gene. This CDR3 region has 14 residues. Germline CDR1 and CDR2: SGHRS and YFSETQ. CDR3 loop: CASSPTGGPYEQYF. DNA of the CDR3: TGCGCCAGCAGCCCGACAGGGGGTCCCTACGAGCAGTACTTC.

The gene calls are TRBV11-2 and TRBJ2-7; tentative D call: TRBD2 (6 bases). CDR1 and CDR2 (germline): SGHAT, FQNNGV. Trimming pared 3 bases from V and 4 bases from J, leaving 22 bases between. The CDR3 has 17 amino acids. In DNA, the CDR3 is TGTGCCAGCAGCTTTTTGGTCTCAGGGACTCCCGAGTACGAGCAGTACTTC. Protein product: CASSFLVSGTPEYEQYF.

The rearrangement joins TRBV27 to TRBJ2-7; D may be TRBD2 (6 bases). This CDR3 spans 14 amino acids. CDR1 MNHEY and CDR2 SMNVEV come from the germline V gene (reference sequence). The V end was cut by 2 bases, the J end by 4 bases, with 12 bases between. CDR3 protein: CASSLRGSGYEQYF. The CDR3 DNA reads as TGTGCCAGCAGTTTACGGGGGAGTGGGTACGAGCAGTACTTC.

This chain uses TRBV9 with TRBJ2-7; TRBD1 is a possible D gene (5 bases). The CDR3 sequence is 14 residues long. V shed 4 bases and J shed 5 bases, with 16 bases lying between them. Germline lookup yields CDR1 SGDLS and CDR2 YYNGEE. The CDR3 protein is CASSQTEGIHEQYF. CDR3 DNA: TGTGCCAGCAGCCAGACAGAAGGGATCCACGAGCAGTACTTC.

This chain links TRBV6-6 with TRBJ2-7; 11 bases line up with TRBD1. V shed 2 bases, J shed 4 bases, and the junction held 7 bases outside the gene matches. Germline V gene lookup returns CDR1 MNHNY and CDR2 SVGAGI (reference sequence). The CDR3 has 16 amino acids. CDR3 DNA sequence: TGTGCCAGCAGTTACACTTCCGGGACAGGGGGATACGAGCAGTACTTC. Its translation: CASSYTSGTGGYEQYF.

The chain employs TRBV6-5 and TRBJ2-7, with 10 nucleotides matching TRBD1. The CDR3 runs to 13 residues. V was pared by 8 bases and J by 5 bases, with 6 bases of the junction left unmatched. The V gene's germline CDR1 is MNHEY and CDR2 SVGAGI. The chain's CDR3 is CASGRDRGHEQYF. For the CDR3, the DNA is TGTGCCAGCGGTCGAGACAGGGGGCACGAGCAGTACTTC.

The rearrangement joins TRBV5-4 to TRBJ1-2; tentatively, D is TRBD1 (5 bases). This CDR3 region has 15 residues. The V gene's germline CDR1 is SGHNT and CDR2 YYREEE (reference sequence). V dropped 2 bases and J dropped 2 bases, with 13 bases sitting between them. CDR3 nucleotides: TGTGCCAGCAGCTTTGCTCAGGGAATGAACTATGGCTACACCTTC. Protein product: CASSFAQGMNYGYTF.

This rearrangement joins TRBV5-1 to TRBJ2-7; TRBD2 is a possible D gene (6 bases). The CDR3 runs to 14 residues. CDR1 is SGHRS and CDR2 is YFSETQ in the germline V gene. V was cut by 3 bases and J by 1 base, with 11 bases left in between. The DNA for the CDR3 is TGCGCCAGCAGCTACCTAGCGCTTTCCTACGAGCAGTACTTC. Its protein is CASSYLALSYEQYF.

The chain employs TRBV28 and TRBJ2-3, with D possibly matching TRBD1 (5 bases). The V end was cut by 6 bases, the J end by 3 bases, with 22 bases between. The CDR3 length is 17 residues. The V gene's germline CDR1 is MDHEN and CDR2 SYDVKM. CDR3 nucleotides: TGTGCCAGCAGCCCGCTAGGGGTGAGCGTTGGTACAGATACGCAGTATTTT. It codes for CASSPLGVSVGTDTQYF.

A single count supports this clone. CDR3 nucleotide sequence: TGTGCCAGCAGCTGGGCGGCTACAGGGAGTCCCTCCTACGAGCAGTACTTC. Protein sequence: CASSWAATGSPSYEQYF. The V and J genes are TRBV5-5 and TRBJ2-7, with D perhaps matching TRBD1 (6 bases). This CDR3 is 17 amino acids long. With 3 bases removed from V and 0 bases from J, the gap between germline ends came to 19 bases. Germline loops: CDR1 SGHKS, CDR2 YYEKEE (reference sequence). Filled out from reference TRBV5-5 and TRBJ2-7, the complete variable domain reads DAGVTQSPTHLIKTRGQQVTLRCSPISGHKSVSWYQQVLGQGPQFIFQYYEKEERGRGNFPDRFSARQFPNYSSELNVNALLLGDSALYLCASSWAATGSPSYEQYFGPGTRLTVT.

The V and J genes are TRBV9 and TRBJ2-5; no clear D gene. This CDR3 has 11 amino acids. Trimming shortened V by 3 bases and J by 3 bases, and 3 bases separated the two germline ends. The germline gives CDR1 SGDLS, CDR2 YYNGEE. CDR3 nucleotide sequence: TGTGCCAGCAGCGCCGAAGAGACCCAGTACTTC. This codes for CASSAEETQYF.

This clone showed up just a few times. This rearrangement joins TRBV9 to TRBJ2-1; 15 nucleotides match TRBD2. There are 20 residues in the CDR3. Trimming took 4 bases from V and 0 from J; bases not matched to a gene: 11. The germline V gene has CDR1 SGDLS and CDR2 YYNGEE. CDR3 sequence reads: CASSYGLAGGWLGSYNEQFF. In DNA form, the CDR3 reads TGTGCCAGCAGCTATGGACTAGCGGGAGGGTGGCTGGGCTCCTACAATGAGCAGTTCTTC.